This T cell receptor (beta chain) was captured by sequencing in a study of blood T cell repertoires in COVID-19. Across the whole study: The United States, Italy and Spain supplied acute and convalescent COVID-19 samples.

Germline-derived CDR1 and CDR2 are SNHLY and FYNNEI. This CDR3 is 14 amino acids long. Germline trimming cut 5 bases from V and 5 bases from J; bases unmatched to any gene: 5. Per the authors' pipeline: Researchers report that nucleated cell counts were estimated from reference gene primer amplification. TCRdb keeps only in-frame clones here, not all; method: immunoSEQ multiplex PCR. That table supplies the V and J calls and clone size; D and trimming were determined from the DNA. There are 380,000 or so clones in the sample; about 87% occur only once, and 1.3% lies in the top ten. In assigning cohorts, the study relied on participant-reported clinical history.

This chain links TRBV2 with TRBJ2-5; 10 bases are shared with TRBD1. The source is a man aged 25-40 years who had recovered from COVID-19. The sample comprised PBMCs or T cells enriched from blood (not recorded which). DNA of the CDR3: TGTGCCAGCAGTAGGGGACAGGGGTTTGAGACCCAGTACTTC. Its translation: CASSRGQGFETQYF.